This TCR beta chain derives from a study of identical twins. A single record per CDR3 protein comes from TCRdb applying MiXCR to the 5' RACE reads. The sample contains some 1,700,000 distinct CDR3 sequences, about 32% of which appear only once. The CDR3 runs 17 residues. Trimming at V came to 3 bases and at J to 7 bases, leaving 12 bases not matched to a gene. Germline lookup yields CDR1 ENHRY and CDR2 SYGVKD. Study results and limitations: Insertions were fewer in abundant cord blood beta clonotypes, whereas memory repertoires showed none of this pattern. For monozygotic twins, models underestimated out-of-frame TCR alpha sharing.

Points on this clonotype: The antigen is unknown.

V gene TRBV10-3 combines with J gene TRBJ1-6; 7 bases match TRBD1. This receptor was taken from a newborn girl in good health. The sequencing input was cord blood. CDR3 sequence reads: CAISDRGRGYVNSPLHF. As DNA, the CDR3 is TGTGCCATCAGTGATCGCGGCAGGGGGTATGTCAATTCACCCCTCCACTTT.